These T cell receptor beta chains were read from a single sample in a study of blood T cell repertoires in COVID-19. Some clones are missing from TCRdb's copy, which holds only in-frame ones; the method was immunoSEQ multiplex PCR. Of approximately 330,000 clones listed, approximately 88% were seen once; the top ten hold approximately 9.4%. Sequenced material: peripheral blood. These receptors were obtained from a man aged 25 to 45 with COVID-19, enrolled during active disease. Each CDR3 is given with its conserved first and last residue.

cdr3_aa	v_call
CASSQRNAGSGADTQYF	TRBV3-1/TRBV3-2
CASSHHGLAGPPSIYEQYF	TRBV27
CASSYESGQGSYEQYF	TRBV6-2/TRBV6-3
CASSSDRGPSYEQYF	TRBV7-9
CASSYSMQGIHGYTF	TRBV6-5
CASSPPWEGGNEKLFF	TRBV28
CASSSGGSYNEQFF	TRBV28
CASGLGFPGTAYEQYF	TRBV12-5
CASSTRDRGHYGYTF	TRBV28
CASSLEGGRGEQYF	TRBV5-1
CASSPRFQGAHTEAFF	TRBV18
CASSSPQEASYEQYF	TRBV28
CASSLVGGPQETQYF	TRBV11-2
CASSPGRDQPQHF	TRBV5-6
CSVGGLAGGKGTGELFF	TRBV29-1
CASSLPGLNEKLFF	TRBV5-8
CASSQDSTVTNSPLHF	TRBV4-2
CASSRTGGTYEQYF	TRBV6-5
CASSFRQGGSTDTQYF	TRBV7-2
CASSLRTTNTEAFF	TRBV28
CASSFVPGQGFEAFF	TRBV5-1
CATRIRQALNYGYTF	TRBV19
CASSPGGSGNTIYF	TRBV7-3
CASSIPGSANTGELFF	TRBV19
CASSLIGQGNTEAFF	TRBV7-3
CATSDPTRTGELFF	TRBV24-1
CASSATTGNYNEQFF	TRBV6-1
CAWTLTSHSYEQYF	TRBV30
CASSLARAGGNEQFF	TRBV7-6
CASRGIRTSGEYNEQFF	TRBV7-9
CASSPRDRGYYGYTF	TRBV9
CASSVEQGLKQFF	TRBV9
CASSPTSTALYGYTF	TRBV28
CASSPQEGVDTEAFF	TRBV18
CASSFGTSETQYF	TRBV7-7
CASNGGLGDTDTQYF	TRBV11-1
CAWRRGGPYEQYF	TRBV30
CASSLGTATEGTDTQYF	TRBV4-3
CASSPHSPSGRQLLSSYNEQFF	TRBV27
CASSAGTGNYGYTF	TRBV2
CASKRGPYNEQFF	TRBV12-3/TRBV12-4